This T cell receptor beta chain was identified in a study of OX40 agonist ivuxolimab in advanced cancers. Study summary: Previous treatment with anti-PD-1, anti-PD-L1 or anti-CTLA-4 therapy was allowed; more than 35% had received some.

TCRdb keeps only in-frame clones here, not all; method: immunoSEQ multiplex PCR. Seen here are about 50,000 clones, 70% to 90% observed once, and the top ten hold roughly 0.75%. Germline V gene lookup returns CDR1 MNHNY and CDR2 SVGAGI (reference sequence). V lost 3 bases and J lost 1, with 8 bases in between. The CDR3 consists of 14 residues. The source material was CD4+ or CD8+ T cells sorted from blood, sampled in a trial of the OX40 agonist ivuxolimab. The TCR comes from an adult with an advanced solid tumor such as melanoma, head and neck, liver or kidney cancer. The rearrangement links TRBV6-6 to TRBJ2-3; weak D call: TRBD1 (6 bases). In nucleotides, the CDR3 is TGTGCCAGCAGTTATCGACAGGGCACAGATACGCAGTATTTT. Encoded protein: CASSYRQGTDTQYF.